This TCR beta chain was identified in a study of blood T cell repertoires in COVID-19. In the study overall: Sample material is recorded as cDNA or gDNA derived from T cells, B-cell-depleted T cells, or PBMCs.

Trimming left V 0 bases short and J 8 bases short, with 13 bases between. The length of the CDR3 is 14 residues. CDR1 is MNHEY, CDR2 SVGEGT, per germline. Generated by immunoSEQ multiplex PCR, the TCRdb table keeps only in-frame clones and is missing some. The table includes about 300,000 clones, around nine tenths detected once. This receptor was obtained from a woman under 40 with COVID-19, enrolled during active disease. The chain recombines TRBV6-2 or TRBV6-3 with TRBJ1-1, with D possibly TRBD1 on 6 matching bases. The specimen sequenced was peripheral blood. Written as DNA, the CDR3 is TGTGCCAGCAGTTACTCGGGGACAACAGGAGAAGCTTTCTTT. Encoded protein: CASSYSGTTGEAFF.